Listed here are 24 T cell receptor beta chains from one sample, sequenced in a study of T cells in Graves' hyperthyroidism and ophthalmopathy. The source material, RNA transcripts, was used to amplify TCR beta CDR3 regions. A set of HTBI primers served as the primers for a first-round RT-PCR of the TCR CDR3. TCRdb independently ran MiXCR on the multiplex PCR reads; one entry per CDR3 protein. The data hold hundreds of thousands of distinct CDR3 sequences, with 11% to 15% observed a single time. Sequenced: blood. These receptors were obtained from a woman between 18 and 29 years old with Graves' hyperthyroidism.

This clonotype occurred a few times. The V and J genes are TRBV5-1 and TRBJ1-2; 7 positions match TRBD1. The CDR3 loop spans 14 amino acids. V shed 0 bases and J 6 bases; nucleotides not matched to a gene: 5. The germline V gene has CDR1 SGHRS and CDR2 YFSETQ. CDR3 residues: CASSLAGTANGYTF. The CDR3 coding sequence is TGCGCCAGCAGCTTGGCCGGGACAGCTAATGGCTACACCTTC. Drawing the rest from reference TRBV5-1 and TRBJ1-2, the complete variable domain is KAGVTQTPRYLIKTRGQQVTLSCSPISGHRSVSWYQQTPGQGLQFLFEYFSETQRNKGNFPGRFSGRQFSNSRSEMNVSTLELGDSALYLCASSLAGTANGYTFGSGTRLTVV.

The V and J genes are TRBV25-1 and TRBJ2-2; perhaps TRBD1 as D (6 bases). V lost 7 bases to trimming and J lost 5 bases, with 14 bases between them. Per germline, CDR1 MGHDK and CDR2 SYGVNS. The CDR3 has 14 amino acids. In DNA form, the CDR3 reads TGTGCCAGCAATCCAGACAGGCTGACCGGGGAGCTGTTTTTT. Amino acids: CASNPDRLTGELFF.

This clonotype was counted at least ten times. The chain links TRBV11-2 to TRBJ2-2; D remains ambiguous. Trimming removed 7 bases from V and 4 bases from J, with 13 bases in between. The CDR3 extends over 14 amino acids. The germline V gene has CDR1 SGHAT and CDR2 FQNNGV. CDR3 sequence: CASTKRVGTGELFF. CDR3 nucleotides: TGTGCCAGCACGAAACGAGTGGGCACCGGGGAGCTGTTTTTT.

This clonotype was observed at least ten times. DNA of the CDR3: TGTGCCACCTCAGTAGCTAACTATGGCTACACCTTC. It yields the protein CATSVANYGYTF. V and J are TRBV28 and TRBJ1-2; D remains ambiguous. CDR3 length equals 12 residues. V lost 10 bases and J lost 0, with 9 bases in between. Germline loops: CDR1 MDHEN, CDR2 SYDVKM.

The gene calls are TRBV20-1 and TRBJ2-1, with 7 positions matching TRBD2. Looked up from germline, CDR1 is DFQATT and CDR2 is SNEGSKA (reference sequence). The CDR3 is 15 amino acids. The junction had 7 bases not matched to a gene; V was cut back by 2 bases and J by 3 bases. The CDR3 reads CSARQLGGSYNEQFF. For the CDR3, the DNA is TGCAGTGCTAGACAGCTAGGCGGGAGCTACAATGAGCAGTTCTTC.

A few counts support this clonotype. This chain uses TRBV10-2 with TRBJ2-5, with D maybe TRBD1 (6 bases). V lost 6 bases and J 2 bases, leaving 16 bases between the germline ends. CDR1 is WSHSY, CDR2 SAAADI, per germline. CDR3 length equals 15 residues. CDR3 coding DNA: TGCGCCAGCAGGAGGGGGAACGGACCGCAAGAGACCCAGTACTTC. Translation gives CASRRGNGPQETQYF.

The rearrangement links TRBV5-1 to TRBJ1-1; weak D call: TRBD1 (5 bases). Trimming removed 3 bases from V and 1 base from J, with 22 bases in between. CDR1 SGHRS and CDR2 YFSETQ come from the germline V gene. The CDR3 loop spans 18 amino acids. The CDR3 sequence: CASSSETGGAFGNTEAFF. As DNA, the CDR3 is TGCGCCAGCAGCTCGGAAACGGGAGGGGCCTTCGGGAACACTGAAGCTTTCTTT. Based on the CDR3 plus reference TRBV5-1 and TRBJ1-1, the full variable domain is KAGVTQTPRYLIKTRGQQVTLSCSPISGHRSVSWYQQTPGQGLQFLFEYFSETQRNKGNFPGRFSGRQFSNSRSEMNVSTLELGDSALYLCASSSETGGAFGNTEAFFGQGTRLTVV.

Many counts were recorded for this clonotype. This chain uses TRBV30 with TRBJ2-7, with 10 bases lining up with TRBD2. Germline CDR1 and CDR2: GTSNPN and SVGIG (reference sequence). The CDR3 is 15 amino acids. The ends lost 0 bases at V and 5 bases at J; junction bases unmatched: 7. CDR3 loop: CAWSVAGGSPNEQYF. CDR3 in DNA: TGTGCCTGGAGTGTAGCGGGAGGGTCTCCTAACGAGCAGTACTTC.

The sample holds a few counts of this clonotype. At one of its ends the junction is not consistent with the germline gene, which may arise from a read error. This chain joins TRBV6-1 and TRBJ1-1; 8 bases map to TRBD1. The CDR3 sequence is 15 residues long. Germline CDR1 reads MNHNS; CDR2 reads SASEGT. Written as DNA, the CDR3 is TGTACCAGCAGTACCCCCGACAGGGGTCGCACTGAAGCTTTCTTT. Encoded protein: CTSSTPDRGRTEAFF.

This clonotype was recorded a few times. The chain is built from TRBV6-1 and TRBJ1-2, with 9 bases that match TRBD1. The CDR3 has 16 amino acids. Trimming removed 10 bases from V and 0 bases from J; junction bases left unmatched: 12. CDR1 and CDR2 from the germline V gene are MNHNS and SASEGT. CDR3 loop: CATPTRDRAANYGYTF. The CDR3 bases are TGTGCCACCCCCACCCGGGACAGGGCGGCTAACTATGGCTACACCTTC.

This clonotype was recorded at least ten times. The chain is built from TRBV6-2 or TRBV6-3 and TRBJ2-5; D is possibly TRBD2 (6 bases). Trimming left V 2 bases short and J 1 base short, with 26 bases between. This CDR3 has 20 amino acids. CDR1 and CDR2 from the germline V gene are MNHEY and SVGEGT. CDR3 DNA: TGTGCCAGCAGTTACAGGCCCCGGGACGTCTCGGGGGTAGGCCAAGAGACCCAGTACTTC. Translated, it gives CASSYRPRDVSGVGQETQYF.

The V call is TRBV24-1, the J call TRBJ2-1, with D hard to call. Germline lookup yields CDR1 KGHDR and CDR2 SFDVKD. The germline V and J ends were trimmed by 9 bases and 2 bases, with 16 bases remaining between them. The CDR3 is 15 amino acids. The CDR3 DNA reads as TGTGCCACCTCCCCACGCCTCAGACCCTACAATGAGCAGTTCTTC. Residues: CATSPRLRPYNEQFF.

The chain uses TRBV6-2 or TRBV6-3 and TRBJ2-6; 7 nucleotides agree with TRBD2. J gave up 0 bases and V 6 bases, and 17 bases lay outside the gene matches. The CDR3 runs 20 residues. From germline, CDR1 is MNHEY and CDR2 SVGEGT. CDR3 loop: CASRLRVRDYTSSGANVLTF. The DNA of the CDR3 is TGTGCCAGCAGACTTAGGGTCCGGGACTACACCAGCTCTGGGGCCAACGTCCTGACTTTC.

This clonotype was counted ten times or more. The rearrangement links TRBV6-1 to TRBJ1-2, with 9 bases that match TRBD1. Looked up from germline, CDR1 is MNHNS and CDR2 is SASEGT. The CDR3 extends over 14 amino acids. Trimming cost V 6 bases and J 6 bases; bases outside gene matches: 8. This CDR3 is CASRGDREEDGYTF. The CDR3 DNA reads as TGTGCCAGCAGGGGGGACAGGGAAGAAGATGGCTACACCTTC.

The chain employs TRBV20-1 and TRBJ2-7; 7 bases agree with TRBD1. Germline V CDR1 and CDR2: DFQATT, SNEGSKA (reference sequence). The length of the CDR3 is 14 residues. Losses at the gene ends were 6 bases for V and 0 bases for J; bases not matched to a gene: 8. This CDR3 is CSALDRNRSYEQYF. CDR3 bases: TGCAGTGCCTTGGACAGGAACCGCTCCTACGAGCAGTACTTC.

This clonotype was detected ten times or more. The chain employs TRBV9 and TRBJ1-2, with D unresolved. Germline assignment: CDR1 SGDLS and CDR2 YYNGEE. This CDR3 is 21 amino acids long. Trimming cost V 0 bases and J 0 bases, with 27 bases left between them. CDR3 nucleotide sequence: TGTGCCAGCAGCGTAGACCGGCAGGCCCTCACCACAACTACAGCTAACTATGGCTACACCTTC. Protein sequence: CASSVDRQALTTTTANYGYTF.

Ten or more counts support this clonotype. The chain uses TRBV9 and TRBJ2-7, with 7 bases lining up with TRBD1. CDR1 is SGDLS and CDR2 is YYNGEE in the germline V gene. The CDR3 is 16 amino acids. J gave up 0 bases and V 2 bases, and 8 bases lay outside the gene matches. In DNA, the CDR3 is TGTGCCAGCAGCGTTCATCCGGGACAGCGCTCCTACGAGCAGTACTTC. It yields the protein CASSVHPGQRSYEQYF.

This clonotype was detected only once. The CDR3 carries no conserved terminal phenylalanine or tryptophan, so it likely arises from a read error. V is TRBV15 and J is TRBJ1-1; the match to TRBD1 covers 7 bases. The germline V gene encodes CDR1 LNHNV and CDR2 YYDKDF (reference sequence). The CDR3 runs to 16 residues. V shed 1 base, J shed 0 bases, and the junction held 5 bases outside the gene matches. The CDR3: CATSRAPTGMNTEAFL. CDR3 coding DNA: TGTGCCACCAGCAGAGCCCCGACAGGGATGAACACTGAAGCTTTCCTT.

The CDR3 reads CASSRRRGDGSYEQYF. The CDR3 DNA follows: TGTGCCAGCAGCCGTAGAAGGGGGGACGGGAGTTACGAGCAGTACTTC. This chain joins TRBV3-1 and TRBJ2-7; either TRBD1 or TRBD2 may supply D (6 bases each). The length of the CDR3 is 16 residues. V was clipped by 4 bases and J by 4 bases, with 20 bases between them. Germline V gene sequence: CDR1 LGHDT, CDR2 YNNKEL (reference sequence).

This clonotype was seen ten or more times. The chain combines TRBV30 with TRBJ2-7; the D is unclear. Germline values: CDR1 GTSNPN, CDR2 SVGIG (reference sequence). V was shortened by 2 bases and J by 7 bases, with 18 bases between the two germline ends. The CDR3 consists of 14 residues. Written as DNA, the CDR3 is TGTGCCTGGAGTAGAAGCGACACCCTCCCTGAGCAGTACTTC. Translation: CAWSRSDTLPEQYF. The full variable domain, rest sourced from reference TRBV30 and TRBJ2-7, is SQTIHQWPATLVQPVGSPLSLECTVEGTSNPNLYWYRQAAGRGLQLLFYSVGIGQISSEVPQNLSASRPQDRQFILSSKKLLLSDSGFYLCAWSRSDTLPEQYFGPGTRLTVT.

The V and J genes are TRBV30 and TRBJ2-1; TRBD2 matches 9 bases. The V gene's germline CDR1 is GTSNPN and CDR2 SVGIG (reference sequence). The CDR3 is 15 amino acids. V gave up 5 bases and J gave up 0 bases; unmatched junction bases: 5. Here the CDR3 reads CAWDLAGTSYNEQFF. The CDR3 DNA reads TGTGCCTGGGACCTAGCGGGGACCTCCTACAATGAGCAGTTCTTC.

J is TRBJ2-7 and V is TRBV29-1; no reliable D call. The V gene lost 3 bases and the J gene lost 3 bases, with 12 bases spanning the gap. The germline V gene has CDR1 SQVTM and CDR2 ANQGSEA. CDR3 length: 13 amino acids. Written as DNA, the CDR3 is TGCAGCGTTGACTCGGTCAGAAACTACGAGCAGTACTTC. As protein: CSVDSVRNYEQYF.

This clonotype has ten or more counts. CDR3 sequence reads: CASSPQGKGGANVLTF. In DNA, the CDR3 is TGTGCCAGCAGCCCACAGGGGAAGGGTGGGGCCAACGTCCTGACTTTC. This chain joins TRBV7-9 and TRBJ2-6; TRBD1 aligns across 7 bases. Germline V lookup: CDR1 SEHNR, CDR2 FQNEAQ (reference sequence). The CDR3 spans 16 residues. The junction had 7 bases not matched to a gene; V was cut back by 5 bases and J by 3 bases.

This clonotype was seen ten or more times. The chain uses TRBV28 and TRBJ2-3; the match to TRBD2 covers 7 bases. This CDR3 contains 15 residues. V dropped 6 bases and J dropped 2; count of bases not matched to a gene: 8. CDR1 is MDHEN, CDR2 SYDVKM, per germline. CDR3 DNA: TGTGCCAGCAGGCTGACTAGCCGATCCACAGATACGCAGTATTTT. Translated: CASRLTSRSTDTQYF.